This note documents a single T cell receptor (beta chain) sequence. This entry comes from a study of shared T cell receptors in the human thymus. CDR1 is MGHRA and CDR2 is YSYEKL in the germline V gene. V was clipped by 1 base and J by 0 bases, with 16 bases between them. The CDR3 consists of 18 residues. Sequencing was performed with immunoSEQ multiplex PCR; in TCRdb, only in-frame clones are kept and a portion is missing. Of about 660,000 clones listed, roughly 88% are singletons. These data also formed part of another study, on human thymus T cells.

The specimen was thymocytes. J is TRBJ1-5 and V is TRBV4-1; D is perhaps TRBD1 (5 bases). The receptor was isolated from a boy under two years old with a congenital heart defect. Written as DNA, the CDR3 is TGCGCCAGCAGCCAAGCCGAGCAGGGAGGAAATAGCAATCAGCCCCAGCATTTT. The encoded protein is CASSQAEQGGNSNQPQHF.